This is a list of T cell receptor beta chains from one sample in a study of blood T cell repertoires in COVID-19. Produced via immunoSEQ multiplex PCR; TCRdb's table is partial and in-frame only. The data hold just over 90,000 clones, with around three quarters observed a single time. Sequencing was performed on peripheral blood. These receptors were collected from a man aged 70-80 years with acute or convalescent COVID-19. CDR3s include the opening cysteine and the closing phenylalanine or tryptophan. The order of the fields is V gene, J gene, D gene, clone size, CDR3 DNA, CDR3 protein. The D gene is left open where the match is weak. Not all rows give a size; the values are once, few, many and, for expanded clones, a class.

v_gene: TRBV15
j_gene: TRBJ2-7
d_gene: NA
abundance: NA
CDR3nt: TGTGCCACCAGCAGAGGTCTGGTGAAGGCAGGGTACGAGCAGTACTTC
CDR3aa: CATSRGLVKAGYEQYF

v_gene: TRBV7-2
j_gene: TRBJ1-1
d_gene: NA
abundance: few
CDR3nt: TGTGCCAGCAGCCCAGGACAGTTAATCACTGAAGCTTTCTTT
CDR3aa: CASSPGQLITEAFF

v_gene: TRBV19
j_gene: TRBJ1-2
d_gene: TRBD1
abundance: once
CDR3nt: TGTGCCAGTAGTGTCAGGCCGGGACAGGGGCCAACAGTGGGCTACACCTTC
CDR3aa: CASSVRPGQGPTVGYTF

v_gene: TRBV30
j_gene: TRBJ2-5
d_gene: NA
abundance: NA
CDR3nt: TGTGCCTTTGATAGGGGGGAGACCCAGTACTTC
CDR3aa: CAFDRGETQYF

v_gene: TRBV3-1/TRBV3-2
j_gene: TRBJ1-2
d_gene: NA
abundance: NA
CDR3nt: TGTGCCAGCAGCCAAGGGCCGGGCTACACCTTC
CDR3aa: CASSQGPGYTF

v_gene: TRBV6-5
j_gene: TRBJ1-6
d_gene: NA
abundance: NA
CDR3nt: TGTGCCAGCACCAGGGCAGGGAAAAATTCACCCCTCCACTTT
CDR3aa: CASTRAGKNSPLHF

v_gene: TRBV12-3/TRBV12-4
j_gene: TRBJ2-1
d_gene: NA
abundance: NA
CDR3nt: TGTGCCAGCAGTTATCAGGGGAATAGTTATAAGTTCTTC
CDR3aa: CASSYQGNSYKFF

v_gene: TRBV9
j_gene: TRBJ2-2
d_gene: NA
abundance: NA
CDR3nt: TGTGCCAGCAGCGCCACAGGGCCAGGGGAGCTGTTTTTT
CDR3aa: CASSATGPGELFF

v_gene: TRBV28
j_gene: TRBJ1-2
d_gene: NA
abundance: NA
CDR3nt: TGTGCCAGCAGTATCGCCCAGGGACTCTACTATGGCTACACCTTC
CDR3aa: CASSIAQGLYYGYTF

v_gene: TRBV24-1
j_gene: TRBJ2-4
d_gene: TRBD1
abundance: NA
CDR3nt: TGTGCCACCAGTGAACCACAGGGGGCCCAAAACATTCAGTACTTC
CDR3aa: CATSEPQGAQNIQYF

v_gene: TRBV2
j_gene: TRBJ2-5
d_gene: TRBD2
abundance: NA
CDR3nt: TGTGCCAGCAGTGCACTAGCGGGGGGCCAAGAGACCCAGTACTTC
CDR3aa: CASSALAGGQETQYF

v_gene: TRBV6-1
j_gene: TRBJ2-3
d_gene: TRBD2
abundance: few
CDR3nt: TGTGCCAGCAGTGAAGATAGCGGGAGGGCCTCAGATACGCAGTATTTT
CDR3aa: CASSEDSGRASDTQYF

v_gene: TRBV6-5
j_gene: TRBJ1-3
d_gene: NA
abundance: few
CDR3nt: TGTGCCAGCAGCCGCAGGGGAAGCCCTGGAAACACCATATATTTT
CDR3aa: CASSRRGSPGNTIYF

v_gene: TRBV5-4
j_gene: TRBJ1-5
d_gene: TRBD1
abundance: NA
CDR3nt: TGTGCCAGCAGCGTGGGAGGCGGACAGGGAGTTCAGCCCCAGCATTTT
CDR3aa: CASSVGGGQGVQPQHF

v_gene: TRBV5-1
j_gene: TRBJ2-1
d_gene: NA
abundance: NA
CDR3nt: TGCGCCAGCAGCCCCCGTAGAGGTACCGATGAGCAGTTCTTC
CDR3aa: CASSPRRGTDEQFF

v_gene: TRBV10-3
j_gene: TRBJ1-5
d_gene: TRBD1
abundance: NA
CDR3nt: TGTGCCATCAGTGGTTCACAGGGGAATAGCAATCAGCCCCAGCATTTT
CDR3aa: CAISGSQGNSNQPQHF

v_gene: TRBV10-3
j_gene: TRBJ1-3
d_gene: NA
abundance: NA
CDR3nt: TGTGCCAGTACAGGGTCACCTGGAAACACCATATATTTT
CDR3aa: CASTGSPGNTIYF

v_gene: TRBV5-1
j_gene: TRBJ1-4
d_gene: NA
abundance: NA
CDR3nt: TGCGCCAGCAGCTTGAAACGGAGTTATAATGAAAAACTGTTTTTT
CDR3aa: CASSLKRSYNEKLFF

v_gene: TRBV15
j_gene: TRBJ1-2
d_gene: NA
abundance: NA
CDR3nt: TGTGCCACCAGCAGAGAAGCCTTAGGAGGTTATGGCTACACCTTC
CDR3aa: CATSREALGGYGYTF

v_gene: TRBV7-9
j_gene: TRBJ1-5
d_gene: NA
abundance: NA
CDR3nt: TGTGCCAGCAGCTTAGCCCGAGACGGGGGCAATCAGCCCCAGCATTTT
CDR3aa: CASSLARDGGNQPQHF